Presented here are 2 T cell receptor beta chains from one specimen sequenced in a study of T cells in localized non-small cell lung cancer. Sequenced by immunoSEQ multiplex PCR; TCRdb stores in-frame clones only, minus some. The table includes 70,000 to 75,000 clones, approximately 84% detected once. Sequencing was performed on peripheral blood, taken before any cancer treatment. The receptors stem from a female donor of 60 years or more with stage I lung adenocarcinoma.

The V and J genes are TRBV7-2 and TRBJ1-2; TRBD1 matches 8 bases. Trimming removed 5 bases from V and 0 bases from J; junction bases left unmatched: 11. CDR1 is SGHTA and CDR2 is FQGNSA in the germline V gene. The CDR3 runs to 17 residues. Written as DNA, the CDR3 is TGTGCCAGCAGCCCCATTAAGGGACAGGACTCTAACTATGGCTACACCTTC. Its translation: CASSPIKGQDSNYGYTF.

The chain employs TRBV7-9 and TRBJ2-1; D gene ambiguous. The germline gives CDR1 SEHNR, CDR2 FQNEAQ (reference sequence). This CDR3 has 11 amino acids. The V and J ends lost 5 bases and 4 bases respectively, with 3 bases between them. The CDR3 protein is CASSTYNEQFF. In DNA form, the CDR3 reads TGTGCCAGCAGCACATACAATGAGCAGTTCTTC.